This T cell receptor beta chain was found in a study of beta chain features in type 1 diabetes. Study outcomes and limitations: Shortening that was moderate but significant affected the TCRB CDR3s of Type 1 diabetes patients in all four CD4+ subsets.

cDNA synthesis used the whole RNA isolate, giving expressed TCRB sequences. Libraries were prepared by immunoSEQ multiplex PCR; TCRdb keeps only in-frame clonotypes and omits some of them. The repertoire holds 600,000 to 700,000 clones, with over 10% as singletons. This CDR3 is built from 15 residues. V trimming: 7 bases; J trimming: 3 bases; junction bases outside the gene matches: 9. Germline V gene data show CDR1 as LNHDA and CDR2 as SQIVND (reference sequence). This clone was found a few times. As yet, its antigen is unknown. The sequence was collected from a man younger than 45 with type 1 diabetes. The chain joins TRBV19 to TRBJ1-3; 7 bases align to TRBD1. The sample taken for sequencing was naive CD4+ T cells from blood. For the CDR3, the DNA is TGTGCCAGTAAGGCCACTCGGACAGGTGGAAACACCATATATTTT. This translates into CASKATRTGGNTIYF.